Listed here is a single T cell receptor beta chain. As yet, its antigen is unknown. The data originate from a study of shared clonotypes between healthy human individuals. Study results and caveats: Clonotype sharing among donors, it was expected, would be affected by sequencing depth.

Trimming took 4 bases from V and 14 from J; bases not matched to a gene: 10. The CDR3 length is 13 residues. Germline CDR1 and CDR2: SGHNT and YYREEE (reference sequence). Positively selected for CCR7, the CD45RO-negative cells used as naive CD8 cells excluded terminally differentiated effector memory CD45RA+ cells. Sequencing was performed with immunoSEQ multiplex PCR; in TCRdb, only in-frame clones are kept and a portion is missing. The sample has 800,000 or so clones; about 97% are singletons. The material sequenced was naive CD8+ T cells sorted from blood. V and J are TRBV5-4 and TRBJ2-1, with 9 bases that match TRBD2. This clonotype was obtained from a young man in good health. The CDR3 coding sequence is TGTGCCAGCAGCCCTGTCCTAGCGGGGATGGAGTTCTTC. Protein product: CASSPVLAGMEFF.